This T cell receptor beta chain was obtained from a study of immune cell composition in non-small cell lung cancer. Study-wide background: Lung adenocarcinoma or squamous carcinoma made up most tumours. Study results and caveats: Top 10 clone scores and clonality were higher in squamous than adenocarcinoma.

This CDR3 has 13 residues. The V end was cut by 0 bases, the J end by 2 bases, with 4 bases between. Germline V gives CDR1 MRHNA, CDR2 SNTAGT. A note on this clone: Its target is not known.

Clones were sequenced by immunoSEQ multiplex PCR, and TCRdb holds only the in-frame ones, with some missing. The table has roughly 2,500 clones, roughly 80% seen once. The gene calls are TRBV6-4 and TRBJ1-1; D unclear. The specimen sequenced was lung tumor tissue. This TCR derives from a human donor with non-small cell lung cancer. CDR3 in amino acids: CASSDSSNTEAFF. The CDR3, as DNA: TGTGCCAGCAGTGACTCGAGCAACACTGAAGCTTTCTTT.